This TCR beta chain was obtained from a study of regulatory T cells in long-lasting Graves disease. The TCR beta library used iRepertoire HTBI primers with Arm-PCR amplification of CDR3. One entry per CDR3 protein results from TCRdb running MiXCR on the multiplex PCR reads. Among fewer than 400,000 distinct CDR3 sequences listed, around 20% were seen once. The CDR3 runs to 13 residues. Germline V gene lookup returns CDR1 DFQATT and CDR2 SNEGSKA (reference sequence). V lost 3 bases to trimming and J lost 5 bases; unmatched junction nucleotides: 5. Time point meaning: persistent/refractory GD, antithyroid drugs over 5 years with positive TRAb. RNA extracted from PBMCs served as the sequencing template. There are many counts of this clonotype.

The clonotype originates from a female donor with Graves disease. This specimen consisted of peripheral blood mononuclear cells (PBMCs), obtained when the disease was refractory, from a patient treated with antithyroid drugs. The rearrangement uses TRBV20-1 and TRBJ2-5; 8 bases map to TRBD2. The CDR3 DNA reads as TGCAGTGCTAGGGCTAGCGGGCGGGAGACCCAGTACTTC. Residues: CSARASGRETQYF.